This T cell receptor (beta chain) was captured by sequencing in a study of cytomegalovirus exposure and HLA in healthy donors. Study conclusions and caveats: Researchers reported in a later analysis that common viral pathogens appeared linked to several top clusters. Earlier findings revealed that most TCR beta V segments proved productive either about 87% or about 30% of the time. As a later analysis revealed, the rate of TCR association differed by HLA locus, with DRB1 most and HLA-C fewest.

Points on this clone: Its target is not known.

Donors were ostensibly healthy at sampling, although undocumented immune exposures were probable. CDR1 is SGDLS, CDR2 YYNGEE, per germline. This CDR3 region has 16 residues. The V and J ends lost 2 bases and 1 base, in that order; junction bases with no gene match: 7. 13 Jbeta primers and 60 Vbeta primers were used for the PCR. Assay used: immunoSEQ multiplex PCR; TCRdb lists only in-frame clones, some missing. The table includes roughly 150,000 clones, about 80% detected once. The rearrangement joins TRBV9 to TRBJ2-5, with 8 positions matching TRBD2. The sequenced sample consisted of PBMCs. The TCR originated in a man between 45 and 60 years old in good health and CMV-seropositive. In nucleotides, the CDR3 is TGTGCCAGCAGCGTGTTGTCCGGGGGGGCCCAAGAGACCCAGTACTTC. This encodes CASSVLSGGAQETQYF.